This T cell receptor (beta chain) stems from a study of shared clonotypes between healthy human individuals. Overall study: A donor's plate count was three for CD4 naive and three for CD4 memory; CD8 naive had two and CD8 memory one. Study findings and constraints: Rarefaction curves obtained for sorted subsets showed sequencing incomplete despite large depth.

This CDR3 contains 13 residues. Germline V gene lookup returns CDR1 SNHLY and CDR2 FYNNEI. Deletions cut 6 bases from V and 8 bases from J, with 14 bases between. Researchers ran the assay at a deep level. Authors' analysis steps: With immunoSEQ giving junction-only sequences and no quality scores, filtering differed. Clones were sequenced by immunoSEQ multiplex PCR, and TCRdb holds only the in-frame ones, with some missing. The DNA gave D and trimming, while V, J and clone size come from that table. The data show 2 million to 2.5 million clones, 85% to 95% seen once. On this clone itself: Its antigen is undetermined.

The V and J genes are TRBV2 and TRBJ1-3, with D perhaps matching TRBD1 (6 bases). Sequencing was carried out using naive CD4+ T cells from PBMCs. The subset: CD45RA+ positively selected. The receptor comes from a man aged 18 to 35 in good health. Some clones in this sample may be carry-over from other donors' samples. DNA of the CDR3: TGTGCCAGCAGGGCCCCAGGGGCCGACACCATATATTTT. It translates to CASRAPGADTIYF.